Sequencing of this TCR beta chain was carried out in a study of blood T cell repertoires in COVID-19. Looking at the study overall: The United States, Italy and Spain were the sources of the acute and convalescent COVID-19 samples.

The CDR3 sequence is 15 residues long. Trimming took 5 bases from V and 3 from J, leaving 14 bases between them. Germline CDR1 reads SGHVS; CDR2 reads FQNEAQ. All enrollees were about 18 to 100 years old and from under 25 US areas. Allocation to cohorts depended on clinical history reported by the participants. In the original analysis: Amplified reference gene primers provided the basis for estimating nucleated cell counts. Assay: immunoSEQ multiplex PCR; the TCRdb copy retains only in-frame clones and omits some. That table is the source of V, J and clone size, and D and trimming were worked out from the DNA. The sample shows 450,000 to 500,000 clones, around 85% of them seen only once. A single count supports this clone.

This TCR derives from a woman aged 60-70 years who had recovered from COVID-19. Sequenced: PBMCs or T cells enriched from blood (not recorded which). This chain links TRBV7-8 with TRBJ2-1; D is possibly TRBD1 (5 bases). In DNA, the CDR3 is TGTGCCAGCAGCAGTACAGGTCCGAGCTACAATGAGCAGTTCTTC. Translation gives CASSSTGPSYNEQFF. Complete variable domain (other parts from reference TRBV7-8 and TRBJ2-1): GAGVSQSPRYKVAKRGQDVALRCDPISGHVSLFWYQQALGQGPEFLTYFQNEAQLDKSGLPSDRFFAERPEGSVSTLKIQRTQQEDSAVYLCASSSTGPSYNEQFFGPGTRLTVL.